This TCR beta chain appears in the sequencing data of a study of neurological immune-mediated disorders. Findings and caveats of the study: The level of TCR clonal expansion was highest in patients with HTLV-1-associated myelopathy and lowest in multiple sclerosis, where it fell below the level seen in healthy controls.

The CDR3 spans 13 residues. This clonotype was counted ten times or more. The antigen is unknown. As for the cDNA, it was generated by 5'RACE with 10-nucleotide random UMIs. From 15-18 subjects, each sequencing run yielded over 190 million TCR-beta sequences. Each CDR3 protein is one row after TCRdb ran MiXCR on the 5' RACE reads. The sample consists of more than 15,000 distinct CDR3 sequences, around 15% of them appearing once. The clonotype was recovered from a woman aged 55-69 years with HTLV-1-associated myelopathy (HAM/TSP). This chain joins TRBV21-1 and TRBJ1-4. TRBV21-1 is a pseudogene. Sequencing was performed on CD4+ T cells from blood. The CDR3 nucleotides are TGTGCCAGCAGCAAAGCCCGAGGGGAAAAACTGTTTTTT. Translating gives CASSKARGEKLFF.